The TCR beta chain described here comes from a study of long-term antiretroviral therapy in people with HIV. Study-level points and caveats: Once patients were on ART, diversity went higher but still fell short of transplant donor controls. Repertoires with HIV possessed tighter CDR3 length spans than those of controls.

The authors ran the immunoSEQ assay, v3.0, at survey level. What sequencing targeted per sample was about 35,000-50,000 T-cell genomes. TCRdb's table, derived via immunoSEQ multiplex PCR, lists solely in-frame clones and lacks some. The sample lists 24,000 or so clones; 90% to 95% were seen once. On this clone itself: Antigen specificity is unknown.

Germline V gives CDR1 SGHRS, CDR2 YFSETQ. Trimming stripped 3 bases from V and 4 bases from J, with 9 bases between. The CDR3 has 13 amino acids. The sample consisted of unsorted PBMCs, taken 7.6 years after starting antiretroviral therapy. V is TRBV5-1 and J is TRBJ2-3; unclear D gene. This clonotype originated in a woman aged 40 to 50 with HIV. CDR3 sequence (DNA): TGCGCCAGCAGCTGGGTAGCATCAGATACGCAGTATTTT. Encoded protein: CASSWVASDTQYF.